A selection of T cell receptor beta chains follows, all from one sample in a study of T cell responses to AZD1222 COVID-19 vaccine. Profiled with immunoSEQ multiplex PCR; TCRdb holds only in-frame clones, not every one. The repertoire consists of around 160,000 clones, with about 88% occurring once and the leading ten covering more than 5.5%. The specimen comprised peripheral blood, sampled on day 0 of AZD1222 vaccination. All receptors derive from an adult in good health. CDR3s leave out the opening cysteine and the closing phenylalanine or tryptophan. A D gene is named only where the DNA matches it firmly. Expanded clones get a size class; other rows say once, few or many, or leave the size out.

V: TRBV6-1
D: TRBD1
size: NA
CDR3: ASSGQGASVNTEAF

V: TRBV29-1
D: NA
size: NA
CDR3: SVEDKRYEQY

V: TRBV4-1
D: NA
size: NA
CDR3: ASSQDRGSYEQY

V: TRBV4-3
D: TRBD1
size: once
CDR3: ASSQDLGQGAQEQY

V: TRBV4-2
D: NA
size: NA
CDR3: ASSPHGDSNQPQH

V: TRBV19
D: NA
size: NA
CDR3: ASTPTATNTEAF

V: TRBV27
D: NA
size: NA
CDR3: ASTTAGHSPLH

V: TRBV12-3/TRBV12-4
D: TRBD1
size: NA
CDR3: ASSLTRGSEAF

V: TRBV6-5
D: NA
size: NA
CDR3: ASSYRPANEKLF

V: TRBV19
D: NA
size: NA
CDR3: ASSMGAGASYEQY

V: TRBV6-1
D: TRBD1
size: NA
CDR3: ASSQGQGANYGYT

V: TRBV2
D: NA
size: few
CDR3: ASSEALRAPDSPLH

V: TRBV7-3
D: NA
size: NA
CDR3: ASGASVYNEQF

V: TRBV9
D: NA
size: few
CDR3: ASSALGAREYNEQF

V: TRBV2
D: TRBD1
size: NA
CDR3: ASRTGPNEKLF

V: TRBV6-5
D: NA
size: NA
CDR3: ASSPYRDSNYGYT

V: TRBV7-9
D: TRBD1
size: once
CDR3: ASVGQGGHQPQH

V: TRBV6-2/TRBV6-3
D: NA
size: NA
CDR3: ASSYQDRGSLH

V: TRBV6-2/TRBV6-3
D: TRBD2
size: NA
CDR3: ASSARVIGLAGGNTGELF

V: TRBV28
D: NA
size: NA
CDR3: ASSLAPQSGPQH

V: TRBV9
D: NA
size: once
CDR3: ASSRTTSFTEKLF

V: TRBV7-3
D: NA
size: NA
CDR3: ASSLFNTGELF

V: TRBV5-1
D: TRBD1
size: NA
CDR3: ASSLEGQRIEPQH

V: TRBV6-5
D: NA
size: NA
CDR3: ASRAPGQINNEQF

V: TRBV19
D: NA
size: NA
CDR3: ASSSRAAPTNNSPLH

V: TRBV4-2
D: TRBD2
size: NA
CDR3: ASSQSTSGGLAGGREQF

V: TRBV28
D: NA
size: NA
CDR3: ASSLTGALYGYT

V: TRBV19
D: NA
size: NA
CDR3: ASSMGRVGNQPQH

V: TRBV19
D: NA
size: NA
CDR3: ASRFDITYNEQF

V: TRBV28
D: TRBD2
size: NA
CDR3: ASNPSGRSGTGELF

V: TRBV7-8
D: TRBD2
size: NA
CDR3: ASSPKTASGNYEQY

V: TRBV30
D: TRBD1
size: once
CDR3: AWSLMDRENQPQH

V: TRBV7-9
D: NA
size: NA
CDR3: ASSLSGLPNQKLF

V: TRBV28
D: NA
size: NA
CDR3: ASSNRFGNTIY

V: TRBV9
D: NA
size: NA
CDR3: ASSARQAPYNEQF

V: TRBV28
D: TRBD1
size: NA
CDR3: ASTEYRDRVQPQH

V: TRBV6-2/TRBV6-3
D: NA
size: NA
CDR3: ASSYSLYPGGNTGELF

V: TRBV7-2
D: NA
size: NA
CDR3: ASSFNRAYEQY

V: TRBV5-1
D: NA
size: NA
CDR3: ASSLARRNYGYT

V: TRBV6-2/TRBV6-3
D: NA
size: few
CDR3: ASSTGASNEKLF

V: TRBV18
D: NA
size: NA
CDR3: ASSPQGRGNQPQH

V: TRBV3-1/TRBV3-2
D: TRBD1
size: NA
CDR3: ASSLTGGQETQY

V: TRBV30
D: NA
size: few
CDR3: AWSPQVNTEAF

V: TRBV2
D: NA
size: NA
CDR3: ASSPDRYATYEQY

V: TRBV12-3/TRBV12-4
D: TRBD1
size: NA
CDR3: ASRGQGAKDYT

V: TRBV27
D: NA
size: NA
CDR3: ASSTLGGLNSPLH

V: TRBV7-2
D: NA
size: NA
CDR3: ASSLAGFSYEQY

V: TRBV5-4
D: NA
size: NA
CDR3: ASSFPGSPLH

V: TRBV19
D: NA
size: NA
CDR3: ASNLNTGELF

V: TRBV5-1
D: TRBD1
size: NA
CDR3: ASSQLTGAGAGELF

V: TRBV28
D: NA
size: NA
CDR3: ASSLWPGEVQETQY

V: TRBV7-6
D: TRBD2
size: NA
CDR3: ASSLAGGGNSYEQY

V: TRBV5-6
D: TRBD1
size: NA
CDR3: ASSHGDRDKYEQY

V: TRBV7-9
D: TRBD1
size: NA
CDR3: ASSSRLGTGDYEQY

V: TRBV14
D: NA
size: NA
CDR3: ASSQARGNTIY

V: TRBV28
D: NA
size: NA
CDR3: ASRLQILNTEAF

V: TRBV5-1
D: NA
size: few
CDR3: ASSSAGSSGNTIY

V: TRBV12-3/TRBV12-4
D: TRBD1
size: NA
CDR3: ASSTGGYGYT